This T cell receptor (beta chain) was identified during a study of OX40 agonist ivuxolimab in advanced cancers. TCRdb keeps only in-frame clones here, not all; method: immunoSEQ multiplex PCR. This sample has 69,000 or so clones; 85% to 90% occur once, and the top ten carry 5.5% to 6.5%. The CDR3 has 14 residues. Germline CDR1 SNHLY, CDR2 FYNNEI. V dropped 5 bases and J dropped 0 bases, with 10 bases sitting between them. This clone was seen a handful of times. The clonotype originates from an adult with an advanced solid tumor such as melanoma, head and neck, liver or kidney cancer. The chain recombines TRBV2 with TRBJ1-1; D is unclear. Sequenced here: CD4+ or CD8+ T cells sorted from blood, sampled in a trial of the OX40 agonist ivuxolimab. The CDR3 sequence: CASSSWDLNTEAFF. The CDR3 DNA reads TGTGCCAGCAGTTCATGGGATTTGAACACTGAAGCTTTCTTT.